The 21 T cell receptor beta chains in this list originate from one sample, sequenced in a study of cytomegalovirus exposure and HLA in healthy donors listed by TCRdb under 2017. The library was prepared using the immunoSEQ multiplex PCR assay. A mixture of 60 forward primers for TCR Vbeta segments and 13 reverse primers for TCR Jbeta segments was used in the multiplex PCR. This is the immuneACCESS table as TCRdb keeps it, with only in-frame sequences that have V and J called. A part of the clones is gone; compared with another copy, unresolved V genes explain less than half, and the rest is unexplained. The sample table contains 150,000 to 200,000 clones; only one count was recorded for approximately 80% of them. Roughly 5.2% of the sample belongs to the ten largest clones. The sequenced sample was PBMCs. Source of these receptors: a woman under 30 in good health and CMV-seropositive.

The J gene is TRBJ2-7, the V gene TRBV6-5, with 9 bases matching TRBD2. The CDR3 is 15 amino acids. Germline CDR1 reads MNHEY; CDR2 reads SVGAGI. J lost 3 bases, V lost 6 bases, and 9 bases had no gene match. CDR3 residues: CASRWASGDDYEQYF. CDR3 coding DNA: TGTGCCAGCAGGTGGGCTAGCGGGGACGACTACGAGCAGTACTTC.

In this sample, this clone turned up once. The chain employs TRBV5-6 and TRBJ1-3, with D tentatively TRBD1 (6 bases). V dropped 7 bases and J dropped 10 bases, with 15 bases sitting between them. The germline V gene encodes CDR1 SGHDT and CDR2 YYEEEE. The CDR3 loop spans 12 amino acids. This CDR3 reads CASWRHRVTIYF. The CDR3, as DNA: TGTGCCAGCTGGAGACACAGGGTAACCATATATTTT.

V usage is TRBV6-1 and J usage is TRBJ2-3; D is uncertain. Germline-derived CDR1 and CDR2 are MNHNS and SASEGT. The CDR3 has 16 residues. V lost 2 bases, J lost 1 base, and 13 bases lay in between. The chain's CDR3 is CASSETTSLGTDTQYF. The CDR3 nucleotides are TGTGCCAGCAGTGAAACCACTTCGTTAGGCACAGATACGCAGTATTTT.

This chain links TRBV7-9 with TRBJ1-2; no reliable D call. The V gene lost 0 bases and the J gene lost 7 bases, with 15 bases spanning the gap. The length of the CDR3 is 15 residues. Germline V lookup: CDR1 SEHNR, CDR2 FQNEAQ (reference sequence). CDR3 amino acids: CASSLAGKDRGGYTF. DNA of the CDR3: TGTGCCAGCAGCTTAGCCGGGAAAGACCGGGGTGGCTACACCTTC.

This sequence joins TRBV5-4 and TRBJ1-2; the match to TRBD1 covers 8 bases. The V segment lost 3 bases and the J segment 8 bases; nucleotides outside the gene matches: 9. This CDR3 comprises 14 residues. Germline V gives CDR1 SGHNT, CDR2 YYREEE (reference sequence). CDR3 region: CASSWGQAGRGYTF. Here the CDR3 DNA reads TGTGCCAGCAGCTGGGGACAGGCCGGGAGGGGCTACACCTTC.

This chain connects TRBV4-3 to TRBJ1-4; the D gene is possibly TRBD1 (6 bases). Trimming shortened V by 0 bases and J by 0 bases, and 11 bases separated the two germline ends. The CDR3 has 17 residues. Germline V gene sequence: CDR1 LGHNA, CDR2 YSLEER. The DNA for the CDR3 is TGCGCCAGCAGCCAAGATGACAGGATCGCAACTAATGAAAAACTGTTTTTT. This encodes CASSQDDRIATNEKLFF.

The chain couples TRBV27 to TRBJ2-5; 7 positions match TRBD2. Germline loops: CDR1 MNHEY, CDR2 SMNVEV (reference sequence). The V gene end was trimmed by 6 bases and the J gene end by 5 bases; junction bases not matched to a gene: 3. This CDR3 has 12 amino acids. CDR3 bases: TGTGCCAGCAGAGAACTAGCGGAGACCCAGTACTTC. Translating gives CASRELAETQYF.

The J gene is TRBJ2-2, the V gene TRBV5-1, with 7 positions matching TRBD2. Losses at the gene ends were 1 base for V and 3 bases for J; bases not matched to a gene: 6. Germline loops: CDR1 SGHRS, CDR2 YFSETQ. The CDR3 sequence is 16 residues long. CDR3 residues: CASSLSAGEDTGELFF. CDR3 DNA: TGCGCCAGCAGCTTGAGTGCGGGGGAAGACACCGGGGAGCTGTTTTTT. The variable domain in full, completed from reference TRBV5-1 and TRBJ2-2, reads KAGVTQTPRYLIKTRGQQVTLSCSPISGHRSVSWYQQTPGQGLQFLFEYFSETQRNKGNFPGRFSGRQFSNSRSEMNVSTLELGDSALYLCASSLSAGEDTGELFFGEGSRLTVL.

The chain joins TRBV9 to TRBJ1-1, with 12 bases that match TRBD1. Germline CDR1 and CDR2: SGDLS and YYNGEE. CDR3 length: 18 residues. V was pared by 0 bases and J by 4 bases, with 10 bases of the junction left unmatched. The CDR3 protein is CASSVEGTGGVWSTEAFF. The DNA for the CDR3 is TGTGCCAGCAGCGTAGAAGGGACAGGGGGCGTTTGGAGCACTGAAGCTTTCTTT.

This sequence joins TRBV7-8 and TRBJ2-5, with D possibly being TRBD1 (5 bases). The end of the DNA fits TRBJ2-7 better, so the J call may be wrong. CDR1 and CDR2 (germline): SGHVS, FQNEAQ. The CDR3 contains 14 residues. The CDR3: CASSLRRDSYEQYF. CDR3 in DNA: TGTGCCAGCAGCTTGAGGCGAGACAGCTACGAGCAGTACTTC.

The CDR3 region is CASSLGQGYSPLHF. DNA of the CDR3: TGTGCCAGCAGCTTAGGGCAGGGTTACTCACCCCTCCACTTT. The rearrangement links TRBV7-8 to TRBJ1-6; possible D gene TRBD1, 5 bases. Trimming stripped 1 base from V and 10 bases from J, with 11 bases between. Per germline, CDR1 SGHVS and CDR2 FQNEAQ. This CDR3 has 14 amino acids.

The CDR3 sequence is CASSGGTSYEQYF. The CDR3 DNA is TGTGCCAGCAGTGGCGGGACCTCCTACGAGCAGTACTTC. V usage is TRBV28 and J usage is TRBJ2-7, with D perhaps TRBD2 (6 bases). The CDR3 contains 13 residues. The V end lost 5 bases, the J end lost 0 bases, and 8 bases lay between the germline ends. In germline, CDR1 is MDHEN, CDR2 SYDVKM.

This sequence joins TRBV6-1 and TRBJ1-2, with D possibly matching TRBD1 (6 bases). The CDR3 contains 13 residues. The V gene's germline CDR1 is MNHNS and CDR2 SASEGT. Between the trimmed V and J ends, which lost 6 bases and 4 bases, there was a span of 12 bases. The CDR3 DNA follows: TGTGCCAGCAGGAAACAGGGTAGCTATGGCTACACCTTC. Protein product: CASRKQGSYGYTF.

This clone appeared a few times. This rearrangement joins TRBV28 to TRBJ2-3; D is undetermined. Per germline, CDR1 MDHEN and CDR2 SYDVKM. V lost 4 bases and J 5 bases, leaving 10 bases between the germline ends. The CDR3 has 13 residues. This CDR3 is CASSSLPRDTQYF. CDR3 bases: TGTGCCAGCAGTTCCCTCCCGAGAGATACGCAGTATTTT.

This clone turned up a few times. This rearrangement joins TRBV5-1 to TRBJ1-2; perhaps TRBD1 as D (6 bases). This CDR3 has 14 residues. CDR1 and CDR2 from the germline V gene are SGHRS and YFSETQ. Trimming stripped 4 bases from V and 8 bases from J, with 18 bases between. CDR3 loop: CASSDKQGLGGYTF. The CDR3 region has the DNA TGCGCCAGCAGCGATAAACAGGGCTTGGGGGGCTACACCTTC.

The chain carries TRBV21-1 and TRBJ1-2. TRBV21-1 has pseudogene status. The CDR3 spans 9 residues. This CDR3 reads CAAELGYTF. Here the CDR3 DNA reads TGTGCTGCGGAGTTAGGCTACACCTTC.

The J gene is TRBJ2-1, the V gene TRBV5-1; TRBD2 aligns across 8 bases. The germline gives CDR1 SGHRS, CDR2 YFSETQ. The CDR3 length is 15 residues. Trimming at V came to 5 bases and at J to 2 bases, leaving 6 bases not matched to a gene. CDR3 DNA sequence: TGCGCCAGCAGAGGAGTCGGGGGGGCCTACAATGAGCAGTTCTTC. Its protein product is CASRGVGGAYNEQFF.

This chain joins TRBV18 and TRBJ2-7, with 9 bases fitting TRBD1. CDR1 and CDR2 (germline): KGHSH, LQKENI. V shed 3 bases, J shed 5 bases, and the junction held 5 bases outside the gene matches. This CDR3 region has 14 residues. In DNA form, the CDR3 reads TGTGCCAGCTCACCCGGACAGGGGTGGGACGAGCAGTACTTC. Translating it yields CASSPGQGWDEQYF.

The CDR3 sequence: CASLTRRGQGIASYGYTF. For the CDR3, the DNA is TGTGCCAGCCTAACTCGCCGGGGACAGGGTATTGCGAGCTATGGCTACACCTTC. J is TRBJ1-2 and V is TRBV5-8; 9 bases agree with TRBD1. V trimming: 7 bases; J trimming: 4 bases; junction bases outside the gene matches: 20. Germline assignment: CDR1 SGHTS and CDR2 YDEGEE. The length of the CDR3 is 18 residues.

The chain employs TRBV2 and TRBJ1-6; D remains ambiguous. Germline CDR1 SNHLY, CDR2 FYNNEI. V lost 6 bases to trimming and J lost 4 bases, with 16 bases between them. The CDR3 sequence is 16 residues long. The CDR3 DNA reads TGTGCCAGCAGCACTCCCCGCGGCCTTTATAATTCACCCCTCCACTTT. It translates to CASSTPRGLYNSPLHF.

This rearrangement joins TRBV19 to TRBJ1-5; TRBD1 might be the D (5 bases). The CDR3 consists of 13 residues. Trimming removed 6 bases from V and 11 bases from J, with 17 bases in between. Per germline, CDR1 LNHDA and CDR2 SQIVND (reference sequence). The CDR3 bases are TGTGCCAGTAGCTCCCCGGGGGGGACGGCCCAGCATTTT. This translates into CASSSPGGTAQHF.